These 28 T cell receptor beta chains were all obtained from the same sample, sequenced in a study of shared clonotypes between healthy human individuals. Sequencing used immunoSEQ multiplex PCR; TCRdb keeps in-frame clones, though not all of them. The sample yields roughly 2.2 million clones, 85% to 95% seen once. Material: naive CD4+ T cells from PBMCs. The subset is: CD45RA+ positively selected. These receptors were obtained from a man aged 18-30 years in good health. Some clones in this sample may be carry-over from other donors' samples.

This chain connects TRBV4-1 to TRBJ2-1; 11 bases line up with TRBD1. The CDR3 is made up of 15 amino acids. Trimming at V came to 0 bases and at J to 9 bases, leaving 4 bases not matched to a gene. The germline V gene has CDR1 MGHRA and CDR2 YSYEKL. The CDR3 sequence is CASSQEGQGAGEQFF. The DNA of the CDR3 is TGCGCCAGCAGCCAAGAAGGACAGGGGGCAGGTGAGCAGTTCTTC.

The chain has TRBV30 and TRBJ1-5; a weak D match, TRBD1 (5 bases). The germline V gene encodes CDR1 GTSNPN and CDR2 SVGIG (reference sequence). The length of the CDR3 is 14 residues. With 0 bases removed from V and 7 bases from J, the gap between germline ends came to 13 bases. DNA of the CDR3: TGTGCCTGGAGTGTATGGCAGGGCGACCAGCCCCAGCATTTT. Protein: CAWSVWQGDQPQHF.

This chain uses TRBV11-2 with TRBJ1-1; 9 positions agree with TRBD1. This CDR3 region has 17 residues. The ends lost 1 base at V and 3 bases at J; junction bases unmatched: 9. Germline V lookup: CDR1 SGHAT, CDR2 FQNNGV. CDR3 in amino acids: CASSLVQGALKDTEAFF. CDR3 bases: TGTGCCAGCAGCTTAGTACAGGGGGCCCTGAAGGACACTGAAGCTTTCTTT. The full variable domain, in which reference TRBV11-2 and TRBJ1-1 provide the parts outside the CDR3, is EAGVAQSPRYKIIEKRQSVAFWCNPISGHATLYWYQQILGQGPKLLIQFQNNGVVDDSQLPKDRFSAERLKGVDSTLKIQPAKLEDSAVYLCASSLVQGALKDTEAFFGQGTRLTVV.

The rearrangement joins TRBV5-1 to TRBJ1-2; D unclear. Trimming removed 3 bases at V and 8 bases at J, with 14 bases between. The CDR3 is 13 residues long. Germline loops: CDR1 SGHRS, CDR2 YFSETQ. The CDR3 region is CASSSGTEGGYTF. The CDR3 DNA is TGCGCCAGCAGCTCGGGCACCGAGGGAGGCTACACCTTC. The full variable domain, with the rest looked up from reference TRBV5-1 and TRBJ1-2, is KAGVTQTPRYLIKTRGQQVTLSCSPISGHRSVSWYQQTPGQGLQFLFEYFSETQRNKGNFPGRFSGRQFSNSRSEMNVSTLELGDSALYLCASSSGTEGGYTFGSGTRLTVV.

The chain joins TRBV28 to TRBJ1-1, with D maybe TRBD1 (5 bases). V was shortened by 7 bases and J by 1 base, with 16 bases between the two germline ends. Germline V lookup: CDR1 MDHEN, CDR2 SYDVKM. The CDR3 is 15 residues long. The CDR3 sequence is CASTRGGAGNTEAFF. In nucleotides, the CDR3 is TGTGCCAGCACGCGGGGGGGTGCTGGGAACACTGAAGCTTTCTTT.

V usage is TRBV10-3 and J usage is TRBJ1-5; 8 positions agree with TRBD1. The CDR3 contains 13 residues. V shed 10 bases, J shed 4 bases, and the junction held 6 bases outside the gene matches. Germline CDR1 and CDR2: ENHRY and SYGVKD. The CDR3 bases are TGTGCCAAAAGACAGGGGCTTAATCAGCCCCAGCATTTT. As protein: CAKRQGLNQPQHF.

The chain joins TRBV7-9 to TRBJ2-4; TRBD2 is a possible D gene (5 bases). Germline CDR1 is SEHNR and CDR2 is FQNEAQ (reference sequence). CDR3 length equals 16 residues. Trimming cost V 0 bases and J 3 bases, with 12 bases left between them. The CDR3 nucleotides read TGTGCCAGCAGCTTAGCTCCCGAGGGCTACAAAAACATTCAGTACTTC. Translating it yields CASSLAPEGYKNIQYF.

This chain links TRBV5-1 with TRBJ2-3; the D call may be TRBD1 or TRBD2 (5 bases each). This CDR3 spans 16 amino acids. Germline V CDR1 and CDR2: SGHRS, YFSETQ. Trimming stripped 4 bases from V and 0 bases from J, with 15 bases between. CDR3: CASSRWGYTSTDTQYF. The CDR3 DNA is TGCGCCAGCAGCCGATGGGGGTACACTAGCACAGATACGCAGTATTTT.

This clone was seen a single time. For the CDR3, the DNA is TGTGCCAGCTCACCTCTGGGTGGGATTGAAAAACTGTTTTTT. Encoded protein: CASSPLGGIEKLFF. This chain uses TRBV18 with TRBJ1-4; no clear D gene. This CDR3 region has 14 residues. Trimming pared 3 bases from V and 7 bases from J, leaving 12 bases between. Germline V gives CDR1 KGHSH, CDR2 LQKENI. The entire variable domain, with the rest obtained from reference TRBV18 and TRBJ1-4, is as follows: NAGVMQNPRHLVRRRGQEARLRCSPMKGHSHVYWYRQLPEEGLKFMVYLQKENIIDESGMPKERFSAEFPKEGPSILRIQQVVRGDSAAYFCASSPLGGIEKLFFGSGTQLSVL.

The sample holds one count of this clone. The chain couples TRBV5-4 to TRBJ1-2; 7 bases fit TRBD1. The germline CDR1 and CDR2 sequences are SGHNT and YYREEE (reference sequence). V lost 4 bases to trimming and J lost 4 bases; unmatched junction nucleotides: 7. This CDR3 comprises 14 residues. The CDR3 protein is CASSLGQVPYGYTF. In DNA, the CDR3 is TGTGCCAGCAGCCTAGGACAGGTCCCCTATGGCTACACCTTC.

This sequence joins TRBV9 and TRBJ1-1, with 8 bases that match TRBD1. Trimming at V came to 4 bases and at J to 11 bases, leaving 10 bases not matched to a gene. CDR3 length: 13 amino acids. Germline V lookup: CDR1 SGDLS, CDR2 YYNGEE. CDR3 protein: CASSPRGQGGAFF. Written as DNA, the CDR3 is TGTGCCAGCAGCCCCCGCGGACAGGGTGGGGCTTTCTTT.

This clone was counted a few times. The chain combines TRBV10-3 with TRBJ1-2; D not resolved. The CDR3 is made up of 11 amino acids. The ends were cut back, 10 bases at V and 7 bases at J, with 13 bases in the middle. Looked up from germline, CDR1 is ENHRY and CDR2 is SYGVKD. CDR3 residues: CATTATLGYTF. The CDR3 DNA is TGTGCCACCACTGCGACCCTTGGCTACACCTTC.

The chain employs TRBV5-1 and TRBJ2-1; the match to TRBD1 covers 7 bases. CDR3 length: 14 residues. Losses at the gene ends were 5 bases for V and 5 bases for J; bases not matched to a gene: 7. From germline, CDR1 is SGHRS and CDR2 YFSETQ. This chain's CDR3 is CASSLQGVHNEQFF. Here the CDR3 DNA reads TGCGCCAGCAGTCTCCAGGGGGTTCACAATGAGCAGTTCTTC.

As for this clone: Other DNA sequences from this sample encode an identical CDR3 as well. V and J are TRBV11-2 and TRBJ2-7; D is undetermined. This CDR3 region has 11 residues. Trimming took off 5 bases at V and 4 bases at J, with 6 bases between the two ends. The germline V gene has CDR1 SGHAT and CDR2 FQNNGV. The CDR3 nucleotides read TGTGCCAGCAGCCCTTATTACGAGCAGTACTTC. Its translation: CASSPYYEQYF. Full variable domain (missing parts from reference TRBV11-2 and TRBJ2-7): EAGVAQSPRYKIIEKRQSVAFWCNPISGHATLYWYQQILGQGPKLLIQFQNNGVVDDSQLPKDRFSAERLKGVDSTLKIQPAKLEDSAVYLCASSPYYEQYFGPGTRLTVT.

Comments on this clone: Other DNA sequences in the sample encode the same CDR3. The chain carries TRBV28 and TRBJ1-2; no definite D call. The germline gives CDR1 MDHEN, CDR2 SYDVKM. Trimming removed 6 bases from V and 5 bases from J, with 10 bases in between. The CDR3 is made up of 12 amino acids. Here the CDR3 reads CASSPPGYGYTF. The CDR3, as DNA: TGTGCCAGCAGCCCCCCGGGGTATGGCTACACCTTC.

V and J are TRBV10-2 and TRBJ2-3; 14 bases map to TRBD2. Germline V gene lookup returns CDR1 WSHSY and CDR2 SAAADI. V gave up 5 bases and J gave up 3 bases; unmatched junction bases: 4. The CDR3 covers 16 residues. Here the CDR3 DNA reads TGCGCCAGCAGTATGGGACTAGCGGGAGTGACAGATACGCAGTATTTT. It is translated as CASSMGLAGVTDTQYF.

The chain uses TRBV5-1 and TRBJ2-5, with unresolved D. V gave up 4 bases and J gave up 2 bases, with 12 bases separating them. The CDR3 totals 14 residues. CDR1 and CDR2 (germline): SGHRS, YFSETQ. The CDR3 is CASSLRPKQETQYF. The CDR3 DNA sequence: TGCGCCAGCAGCCTGCGACCCAAACAAGAGACCCAGTACTTC.

This sequence joins TRBV28 and TRBJ2-7; 8 bases are a match to TRBD2. Germline V gene lookup returns CDR1 MDHEN and CDR2 SYDVKM. J was trimmed by 5 bases and V by 2 bases; bases with no gene match: 8. The CDR3 spans 15 residues. The CDR3 DNA follows: TGTGCCAGCAGTTTAGGTAGTGCGGGAGGCCACGAGCAGTACTTC. This gives the protein CASSLGSAGGHEQYF.

CDR3 region: CASSLWGPNQPQHF. The CDR3 region has the DNA TGTGCCAGCAGCTTGTGGGGGCCTAATCAGCCCCAGCATTTT. The rearrangement links TRBV5-6 to TRBJ1-5; the D gene is possibly TRBD1 (6 bases). The CDR3 runs to 14 residues. CDR1 and CDR2 (germline): SGHDT, YYEEEE. V gave up 1 base and J gave up 4 bases, with 9 bases separating them.

V usage is TRBV21-1 and J usage is TRBJ2-7; the table's D gene call, TRBD1, was not cross checked with the DNA. TRBV21-1 is termed a pseudogene. The CDR3 has 15 residues. The CDR3 is CASSIPHDCSYEQYF. CDR3 DNA sequence: TGTGCCAGCAGCATTCCACACGATTGTTCCTACGAGCAGTACTTC.

This clone was seen only once. The J gene is TRBJ2-3, the V gene TRBV7-6; no firm D call. V lost 6 bases to trimming and J lost 6 bases, with 25 bases between them. CDR3 length equals 17 residues. Germline loops: CDR1 SGHVS, CDR2 FNYEAQ. The CDR3 protein is CASSPTVAGLVVDTQYF. The CDR3 nucleotides read TGTGCCAGCAGTCCAACGGTGGCAGGTTTAGTGGTGGATACGCAGTATTTT.

The rearrangement links TRBV2 to TRBJ2-7; D is uncertain. The germline V gene encodes CDR1 SNHLY and CDR2 FYNNEI. This CDR3 region has 15 residues. Trimming took 3 bases from V and 0 from J, leaving 12 bases between them. The CDR3, as DNA: TGTGCCAGCAGTGATTTGACGGAGCCCTCCTACGAGCAGTACTTC. It encodes CASSDLTEPSYEQYF.

The V gene is TRBV5-6, the J gene TRBJ1-2; no clear D gene. The CDR3 loop spans 14 amino acids. The germline V gene encodes CDR1 SGHDT and CDR2 YYEEEE. Trimming stripped 4 bases from V and 6 bases from J, with 16 bases between. For the CDR3, the DNA is TGTGCCAGCAGCCCGGACGCGGGGAGCCATGGCTACACCTTC. Translating gives CASSPDAGSHGYTF.

This chain uses TRBV10-1 with TRBJ2-5; TRBD2 is a possible D gene (6 bases). CDR3 length: 16 residues. V gave up 1 base and J gave up 1 base, with 13 bases separating them. Germline V gene data show CDR1 as WNHNN and CDR2 as SYGVQD (reference sequence). The chain's CDR3 is CASSEYGSSGQETQYF. CDR3 coding DNA: TGCGCCAGCAGTGAGTATGGTAGTAGCGGCCAAGAGACCCAGTACTTC.

V is TRBV28 and J is TRBJ1-5; tentative D call: TRBD1 (5 bases). V gave up 10 bases and J gave up 3 bases, with 10 bases separating them. CDR3 size: 12 residues. Germline V gives CDR1 MDHEN, CDR2 SYDVKM. The CDR3 region is CATADTNQPQHF. The CDR3 nucleotides are TGTGCCACCGCGGACACCAATCAGCCCCAGCATTTT.

V is TRBV7-6 and J is TRBJ2-5; TRBD2 agrees at 12 bases. The CDR3 loop spans 16 amino acids. Germline V gene data show CDR1 as SGHVS and CDR2 as FNYEAQ. With V trimmed by 2 bases and J by 3 bases, 4 bases remained unmatched. DNA of the CDR3: TGTGCCAGCAGCTTATTTAGACTAGCGGGAGAAGAGACCCAGTACTTC. Translating gives CASSLFRLAGEETQYF.

This clone has just one count. V is TRBV5-1 and J is TRBJ2-2; D might be TRBD1 or TRBD2, each matching 5 bases. The CDR3 contains 15 residues. The V gene lost 3 bases and the J gene lost 6 bases, with 15 bases spanning the gap. Germline CDR1 is SGHRS and CDR2 is YFSETQ. CDR3 nucleotide sequence: TGCGCCAGCAGCTCGGGGACCCGAGGTCCCGGGGAGCTGTTTTTT. Its translation is CASSSGTRGPGELFF.

The chain links TRBV7-9 to TRBJ1-5, with D maybe TRBD1 (5 bases). Germline CDR1 reads SEHNR; CDR2 reads FQNEAQ (reference sequence). The CDR3 is made up of 16 amino acids. Trimming left V 5 bases short and J 4 bases short, with 18 bases between. The CDR3 loop is CASSRTIEGTNQPQHF. The CDR3 DNA follows: TGTGCCAGCAGCCGTACCATTGAGGGGACGAATCAGCCCCAGCATTTT.